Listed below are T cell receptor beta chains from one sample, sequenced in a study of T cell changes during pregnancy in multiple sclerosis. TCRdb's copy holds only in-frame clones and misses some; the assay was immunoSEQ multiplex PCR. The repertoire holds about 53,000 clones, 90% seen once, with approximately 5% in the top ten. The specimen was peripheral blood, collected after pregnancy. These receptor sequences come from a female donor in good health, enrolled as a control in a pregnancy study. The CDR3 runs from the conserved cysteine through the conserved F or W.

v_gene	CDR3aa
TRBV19	CASSPSGQGNTEAFF
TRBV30	CAWAQGATEAFF
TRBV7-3	CASTDRGFGDEQFF
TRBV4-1	CASSLLRGTQNTEAFF
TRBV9	CASSVADRAAGANVLTF
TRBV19	CASSIGGGLAAEQFF
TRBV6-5	CASRAGTATYGYTF
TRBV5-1	CASSPGGTGKYQPQHF
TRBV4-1	CASSQDTGLQETQYF
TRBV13	CASSFAGTTDGEPRETQYF
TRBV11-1	CASSLIGGIITRRGETQYF
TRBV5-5	CASSSGQGITGELFF
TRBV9	CASSLTGQGGYGYTF
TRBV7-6	CASSFALLAGADEQYF
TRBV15	CATSRDRSKNQPQHF
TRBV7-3	CASSYPTGAYEQYF
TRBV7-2	CASSLMTGTSGTEQYF
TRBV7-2	CASSLATSRFTGELFF
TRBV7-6	CASSPGETNEKLFF
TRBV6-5	CASSYEVAVGNEQFF
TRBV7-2	CASSPDRGRRGYTF
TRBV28	CASRLSGTSGYNEQFF
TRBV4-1	CASSQGTENTEAFF
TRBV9	CASSPQELVSSYEQYF
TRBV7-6	CASSPLGAETQYF
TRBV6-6	CASIQGQGANTEAFF
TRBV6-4	CASSPANTGELFF
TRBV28	CASNWGGQTDTQYF
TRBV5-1	CASSPRGYHQETQYF
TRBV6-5	CASSGTGRTGELFF
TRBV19	CASSPQGINYGYTF
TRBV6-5	CASSGRAEANYGYTF
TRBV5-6	CASSQGLNYEQYF